This T cell receptor beta chain was sequenced during a study of glioma-infiltrating T cells after dendritic cell vaccination. Study-wide background: Patients had newly diagnosed or recurrent glioblastoma and received dendritic cell vaccines. Broader study findings: Survival was not directly related to TCR clonality in these patients.

For this clone: Its target is unknown.

The primer mix had 60 V beta and 13 J beta primers. Assay: immunoSEQ multiplex PCR; the TCRdb copy retains only in-frame clones and omits some. The data show about 100,000 clones, roughly 80% seen once. Time point noted: after dendritic cell vaccination, including at tumor progression/relapse. Trimming took 2 bases from V and 2 from J, leaving 9 bases between them. Per the germline V gene, CDR1 is GTSNPN and CDR2 is SVGIG (reference sequence). This CDR3 is built from 13 residues. The input for sequencing was blood, taken after dendritic cell vaccination. This TCR was sampled from a human donor with glioblastoma. The rearrangement uses TRBV30 and TRBJ2-5; D remains unclear. This chain's CDR3 is CAWSSLSQETQYF. CDR3 nucleotide sequence: TGTGCCTGGAGTAGCTTAAGTCAAGAGACCCAGTACTTC.